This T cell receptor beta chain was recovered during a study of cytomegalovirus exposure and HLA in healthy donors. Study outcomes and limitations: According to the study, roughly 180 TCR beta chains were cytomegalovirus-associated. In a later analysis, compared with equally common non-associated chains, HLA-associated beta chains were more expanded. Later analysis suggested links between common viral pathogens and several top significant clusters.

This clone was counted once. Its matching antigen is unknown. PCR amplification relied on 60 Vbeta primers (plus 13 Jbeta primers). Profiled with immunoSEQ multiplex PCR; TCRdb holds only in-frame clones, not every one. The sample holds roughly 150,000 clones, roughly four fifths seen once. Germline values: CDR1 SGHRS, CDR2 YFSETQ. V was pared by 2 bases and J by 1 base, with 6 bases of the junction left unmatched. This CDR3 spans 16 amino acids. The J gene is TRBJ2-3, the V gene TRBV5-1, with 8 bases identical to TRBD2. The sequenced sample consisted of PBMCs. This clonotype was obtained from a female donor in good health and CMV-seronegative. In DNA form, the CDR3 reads TGCGCCAGCAGCTTAATAGCGGGATTTGGCACAGATACGCAGTATTTT. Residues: CASSLIAGFGTDTQYF.